Below, one T cell receptor (beta chain) is given with its context. Its antigen is not known. The record originates from a study of cytomegalovirus exposure and HLA in healthy donors. Vbeta (60) and Jbeta (13) primers were used in the PCR. Profiled with immunoSEQ multiplex PCR; TCRdb holds only in-frame clones, not every one. The sample shows about 130,000 clones, around four fifths of them seen only once. CDR1 and CDR2 from the germline V gene are SEHNR and FQNEAQ (reference sequence). Trimming removed 4 bases from V and 3 bases from J, with 13 bases in between. This CDR3 is built from 14 residues. Whole-study findings and limits: Later work showed greater clonal expansion in HLA-associated TCR beta chains than in equally common others.

V usage is TRBV7-9 and J usage is TRBJ2-7, with D possibly TRBD2 on 7 matching bases. Sequenced: PBMCs. The receptor was derived from a boy aged 5-17 years in good health and CMV-seronegative. CDR3 in DNA: TGTGCCAGCAGCTCCCCGGGGGGCCGCTACGAGCAGTACTTC. This codes for CASSSPGGRYEQYF. The full variable domain, its missing parts supplied by reference TRBV7-9 and TRBJ2-7, is DTGVSQNPRHKITKRGQNVTFRCDPISEHNRLYWYRQTLGQGPEFLTYFQNEAQLEKSRLLSDRFSAERPKGSFSTLEIQRTEQGDSAMYLCASSSPGGRYEQYFGPGTRLTVT.